The next 27 T cell receptor beta chains were all read from a single sample in a study of blood T cell repertoires in COVID-19. Libraries were prepared by immunoSEQ multiplex PCR; TCRdb keeps only in-frame clonotypes and omits some of them. The sample holds approximately 350,000 clones, around 90% seen once. Material for sequencing was peripheral blood. The receptor source for this set is a woman between 18 and 29 years old who had recovered from COVID-19.

This clone was seen only once. The gene calls are TRBV7-2 and TRBJ2-1; D unclear. V was shortened by 5 bases and J by 6 bases, with 8 bases between the two germline ends. The CDR3 is 12 residues long. CDR1 and CDR2 from the germline V gene are SGHTA and FQGNSA. This CDR3 is CASSPSGNEQFF. For the CDR3, the DNA is TGTGCCAGCAGCCCTAGTGGCAATGAGCAGTTCTTC. Full variable domain (missing parts from reference TRBV7-2 and TRBJ2-1): GAGVSQSPSNKVTEKGKDVELRCDPISGHTALYWYRQSLGQGLEFLIYFQGNSAPDKSGLPSDRFSAERTGGSVSTLTIQRTQQEDSAVYLCASSPSGNEQFFGPGTRLTVL.

This chain links TRBV18 with TRBJ2-4; D not resolved. Germline V gene sequence: CDR1 KGHSH, CDR2 LQKENI. Trimming left V 3 bases short and J 0 bases short, with 12 bases between. This CDR3 contains 16 residues. CDR3 nucleotides: TGTGCCAGCTCACCCGGTATTAGTCTAGCCAAAAACATTCAGTACTTC. Its protein product is CASSPGISLAKNIQYF.

The rearrangement uses TRBV7-2 and TRBJ2-7, with 8 bases lining up with TRBD1. The CDR3 runs to 13 residues. J gave up 5 bases and V 2 bases, and 2 bases lay outside the gene matches. Germline CDR1 reads SGHTA; CDR2 reads FQGNSA. CDR3 coding DNA: TGTGCCAGCAGCTTAAACAGGGGGGACGAGCAGTACGTC. Translating gives CASSLNRGDEQYV.

This chain uses TRBV3-1 (or the pseudogene TRBV3-2) with TRBJ1-1, with D perhaps TRBD1 (5 bases). Germline V CDR1 and CDR2: LGHDT, YNNKEL (reference sequence). The CDR3 has 16 residues. V was trimmed by 1 base and J by 0 bases, leaving 12 bases between them. DNA for the CDR3: TGTGCCAGCAGCCAAGGACCGACAGTTATGAACACTGAAGCTTTCTTT. As protein: CASSQGPTVMNTEAFF.

J is TRBJ1-5 and V is TRBV7-9; D call uncertain. The CDR3 runs to 17 residues. Trimming pared 5 bases from V and 2 bases from J, leaving 19 bases between. CDR1 and CDR2 from the germline V gene are SEHNR and FQNEAQ (reference sequence). The CDR3 nucleotides read TGTGCCAGCAGCCAAAAAGGAGAGAGGGTTCGCAATCAGCCCCAGCATTTT. It yields the protein CASSQKGERVRNQPQHF.

This rearrangement joins TRBV11-3 to TRBJ2-1, with D perhaps matching TRBD2 (5 bases). The CDR3 has 16 residues. Deletions cut 5 bases from V and 8 bases from J, with 22 bases between. Germline V gene data show CDR1 as SGHNT and CDR2 as YENEEA. DNA of the CDR3: TGTGCCAGCAGCCTATCCCTTTTTTACGGAGGCGATGAGCAGTTCTTC. As protein: CASSLSLFYGGDEQFF.

This chain joins TRBV5-4 and TRBJ1-2; D not certain. V was pared by 1 base and J by 12 bases, with 16 bases between. CDR3 length: 13 residues. Germline V gene data show CDR1 as SGHNT and CDR2 as YYREEE (reference sequence). For the CDR3, the DNA is TGTGCCAGCAGCTTGCAGGCGGGCCCTTGGGACACCTTC. It encodes CASSLQAGPWDTF.

The chain couples TRBV29-1 to TRBJ1-2; TRBD1 might be the D (6 bases). The CDR3 length is 12 residues. The germline gives CDR1 SQVTM, CDR2 ANQGSEA. V gave up 6 bases and J gave up 3 bases, with 11 bases separating them. This chain's CDR3 is CSVYRADYGYTF. The CDR3 DNA is TGCAGCGTATACAGGGCCGACTATGGCTACACCTTC.

This sequence joins TRBV20-1 and TRBJ2-7; D perhaps matches TRBD1 (5 bases). The germline V gene has CDR1 DFQATT and CDR2 SNEGSKA (reference sequence). V was clipped by 2 bases and J by 6 bases, with 8 bases between them. This CDR3 contains 11 residues. CDR3 DNA sequence: TGCAGTGCTAGATGGCAGGGCGAGCAGTACGTC. This gives the protein CSARWQGEQYV.

The rearrangement links TRBV10-3 to TRBJ2-3; D ambiguous. The V end was cut by 2 bases, the J end by 7 bases, with 4 bases between. Germline CDR1 ENHRY, CDR2 SYGVKD. The CDR3 contains 11 residues. DNA for the CDR3: TGTGCCATCAGTGAGGGCAATACGCAGTATTTT. It codes for CAISEGNTQYF.

This chain connects TRBV19 to TRBJ1-1, with D hard to call. The CDR3 runs to 13 residues. The germline V and J ends were trimmed by 6 bases and 4 bases, with 12 bases remaining between them. Germline lookup yields CDR1 LNHDA and CDR2 SQIVND (reference sequence). The CDR3 DNA follows: TGTGCCAGTAGGTCGTCGGGTCCCACTGAAGCTTTCTTT. Amino acids: CASRSSGPTEAFF.

Details on this clone: Other DNA sequences in the same sample also yield this CDR3. This chain uses TRBV7-2 with TRBJ1-2, with TRBD1 matching over 7 bases. The CDR3 has 13 amino acids. CDR1 SGHTA and CDR2 FQGNSA come from the germline V gene. J lost 4 bases, V lost 1 base, and 0 bases had no gene match. As DNA, the CDR3 is TGTGCCAGCAGCTTAGGACAGGGCTATGGCTACACCTTC. Amino acids: CASSLGQGYGYTF.

The chain couples TRBV9 to TRBJ2-1; 7 nucleotides align to TRBD1. Germline CDR1 reads SGDLS; CDR2 reads YYNGEE. J gave up 6 bases and V 3 bases, and 9 bases lay outside the gene matches. CDR3 length equals 15 residues. CDR3 coding DNA: TGTGCCAGCAGCGCCGACAGGGCCTACAGCAATGAGCAGTTCTTC. Translation: CASSADRAYSNEQFF.

The chain uses TRBV2 and TRBJ1-1; D is perhaps TRBD1 (5 bases). Germline V gives CDR1 SNHLY, CDR2 FYNNEI. Trimming took off 0 bases at V and 7 bases at J, with 9 bases between the two ends. The CDR3 consists of 13 residues. The CDR3 here is CASSEARGSEAFF. The CDR3 bases are TGTGCCAGCAGTGAAGCGCGGGGGAGTGAAGCTTTCTTT.

The chain couples TRBV7-8 to TRBJ2-3, with TRBD2 matching 14 bases. There are 18 residues in the CDR3. The V gene's germline CDR1 is SGHVS and CDR2 FQNEAQ. The V gene end was trimmed by 5 bases and the J gene end by 10 bases; junction bases not matched to a gene: 17. The CDR3 loop is CASSKSGGTSGRGTAQYF. The CDR3 DNA reads TGTGCCAGCAGCAAAAGCGGGGGGACTAGCGGGAGAGGAACGGCGCAGTATTTT.

The gene calls are TRBV27 and TRBJ1-1, with D possibly TRBD1 on 6 matching bases. Per germline, CDR1 MNHEY and CDR2 SMNVEV (reference sequence). The CDR3 is 18 residues long. Trimming cost V 5 bases and J 2 bases, with 24 bases left between them. The CDR3 DNA follows: TGTGCCAGCAGTCCCCGCCCACAGGGAATAGGGGCCAACACTGAAGCTTTCTTT. Translation: CASSPRPQGIGANTEAFF.

The chain combines TRBV9 with TRBJ2-4, with 10 nucleotides matching TRBD2. The CDR3 length is 21 residues. J gave up 0 bases and V 1 base, and 16 bases lay outside the gene matches. Germline-derived CDR1 and CDR2 are SGDLS and YYNGEE. The CDR3 is CASSVPPGLAGVRLAKNIQYF. The CDR3 coding sequence is TGTGCCAGCAGCGTACCCCCTGGGCTAGCGGGGGTGAGGCTAGCCAAAAACATTCAGTACTTC.

J is TRBJ1-2 and V is TRBV10-3; D is undetermined. The V end was cut by 5 bases, the J end by 2 bases, with 15 bases between. Germline values: CDR1 ENHRY, CDR2 SYGVKD. The CDR3 runs to 15 residues. The CDR3 DNA sequence: TGTGCCATCAGTACGGACCCTGGAGGAAACTATGGCTACACCTTC. Translating it yields CAISTDPGGNYGYTF.

The V gene is TRBV27, the J gene TRBJ2-7; 10 nucleotides line up with TRBD1. Germline assignment: CDR1 MNHEY and CDR2 SMNVEV (reference sequence). With 2 bases clipped from V and 0 bases from J, the junction kept 4 bases outside the gene matches. This CDR3 region has 16 residues. As DNA, the CDR3 is TGTGCCAGCAGTTTAGCCGGGACAGGGGCCTCCTACGAGCAGTACGTC. This codes for CASSLAGTGASYEQYV.

The CDR3 DNA follows: TGTGCCAGCAGCTTGGGCAGGGTAGGCAATCAGCCCCAGCATTTT. This codes for CASSLGRVGNQPQHF. This chain connects TRBV5-6 to TRBJ1-5; the D gene is possibly TRBD1 (5 bases). V lost 0 bases, J lost 2 bases, and 9 bases lay in between. The CDR3 has 15 residues. Germline CDR1 SGHDT, CDR2 YYEEEE.

The chain links TRBV7-9 to TRBJ2-3, with TRBD2 as a possible D gene (5 bases). Per germline, CDR1 SEHNR and CDR2 FQNEAQ (reference sequence). V gave up 1 base and J gave up 1 base, with 15 bases separating them. This CDR3 comprises 17 residues. The CDR3 sequence is CASSLDPGNGGTDTQYF. The CDR3 DNA is TGTGCCAGCAGCTTAGATCCCGGGAATGGGGGCACAGATACGCAGTATTTT. Combining the CDR3 with reference TRBV7-9 and TRBJ2-3 gives the whole variable domain DTGVSQNPRHKITKRGQNVTFRCDPISEHNRLYWYRQTLGQGPEFLTYFQNEAQLEKSRLLSDRFSAERPKGSFSTLEIQRTEQGDSAMYLCASSLDPGNGGTDTQYFGPGTRLTVL.

This clone has more than one count but fewer than ten. Distinct nucleotide sequences in the sample also encode this CDR3. This sequence joins TRBV3-1 (or the pseudogene TRBV3-2) and TRBJ1-2; D uncertain. This CDR3 spans 12 amino acids. Looked up from germline, CDR1 is LGHDT and CDR2 is YNNKEL (reference sequence). The germline V and J ends were trimmed by 4 bases and 5 bases, with 8 bases remaining between them. For the CDR3, the DNA is TGTGCCAGCAGCCCCCCGGGGTATGGCTACACCTTC. Translated, it gives CASSPPGYGYTF.

This chain links TRBV3-1 (or the pseudogene TRBV3-2) with TRBJ1-3; 9 nucleotides align to TRBD1. This CDR3 region has 15 residues. Per germline, CDR1 LGHDT and CDR2 YNNKEL (reference sequence). The J segment lost 2 bases and the V segment lost 2 bases, leaving 1 base of the junction unmatched. The CDR3: CASSQTGGPGNTIYF. The CDR3, as DNA: TGTGCCAGCAGCCAAACAGGGGGCCCTGGAAACACCATATATTTT.

Concerning this clone itself: A junction boundary mismatches the germline segment, possibly from a read error. The V call is TRBV7-2, the J call TRBJ2-1; 7 bases fit TRBD2. The CDR3 consists of 15 residues. Germline V lookup: CDR1 SGHTA, CDR2 FQGNSA. CDR3 region: CASSFGRSSHNEQFF. Here the CDR3 DNA reads TGTGCCAGCAGCTTCGGGAGGTCCTCCCACAATGAGCAGTTCTTC. The full variable domain, completed using reference TRBV7-2 and TRBJ2-1, is GAGVSQSPSNKVTEKGKDVELRCDPISGHTALYWYRQSLGQGLEFLIYFQGNSAPDKSGLPSDRFSAERTGGSVSTLTIQRTQQEDSAVYLCASSFGRSSHNEQFFGPGTRLTVL.

The chain uses TRBV11-2 and TRBJ2-2; D is ambiguous. The V end lost 5 bases, the J end lost 0 bases, and 10 bases lay between the germline ends. There are 15 residues in the CDR3. Germline V gene data show CDR1 as SGHAT and CDR2 as FQNNGV. The CDR3 loop reads CASSEDTPNTGELFF. As DNA, the CDR3 is TGTGCCAGCAGCGAAGACACCCCGAACACCGGGGAGCTGTTTTTT.

The gene calls are TRBV7-8 and TRBJ2-1; D perhaps matches TRBD1 (6 bases). Germline values: CDR1 SGHVS, CDR2 FQNEAQ. The V end was cut by 5 bases, the J end by 2 bases, with 13 bases between. The length of the CDR3 is 15 residues. CDR3: CASSLEGDPYNEQFF. The CDR3 DNA follows: TGTGCCAGCAGCCTCGAGGGGGATCCCTACAATGAGCAGTTCTTC.

This chain links TRBV5-5 with TRBJ1-1; TRBD1 matches at 7 bases. There are 15 residues in the CDR3. V was clipped by 4 bases and J by 1 base; unmatched bases: 7. The V gene's germline CDR1 is SGHKS and CDR2 YYEKEE (reference sequence). CDR3 region: CASSVIGTANTEAFF. CDR3 DNA: TGTGCCAGCAGCGTAATCGGGACAGCGAACACTGAAGCTTTCTTT.